This entry lists 4 T cell receptor beta chains sequenced from one sample in a study of shared clonotypes between healthy human individuals. Repertoires were generated with immunoSEQ multiplex PCR, while TCRdb's copy carries only in-frame clones and drops some. The sample records about 1 million clones, around 75% being singletons. Sequencing was performed on memory CD4+ T cells sorted from blood. The subset: CD45RA-negative fraction. The receptors derive from a young man in good health.

The V and J genes are TRBV5-1 and TRBJ2-2; weak D call: TRBD1 (5 bases). Germline V CDR1 and CDR2: SGHRS, YFSETQ. The CDR3 contains 15 residues. The V and J ends lost 1 base and 2 bases respectively, with 9 bases between them. CDR3 sequence reads: CASSLWGQNTGELFF. The CDR3 DNA sequence: TGCGCCAGCAGCTTGTGGGGCCAAAACACCGGGGAGCTGTTTTTT.

This clone has a handful of counts. This rearrangement joins TRBV5-6 to TRBJ1-4, with 7 bases matching TRBD1. Trimming at V came to 2 bases and at J to 4 bases, leaving 8 bases not matched to a gene. The germline gives CDR1 SGHDT, CDR2 YYEEEE. CDR3 length: 16 amino acids. The CDR3 coding sequence is TGTGCCAGCAGCTTCCGTCCAGGGGACAGTAATGAAAAACTGTTTTTT. Translating gives CASSFRPGDSNEKLFF.

This clone appeared once. The chain recombines TRBV23-1 with TRBJ2-7; the D is unclear. TRBV23-1 is filed as an ORF, its function uncertain. V was trimmed by 1 base and J by 5 bases, leaving 0 bases between them. CDR3 length: 10 residues. The CDR3 region has the DNA TGCGCCAGCAGTCAATACGAGCAGTACTTC. Amino acid sequence: CASSQYEQYF.

The V call is TRBV5-4, the J call TRBJ1-2; D remains ambiguous. Germline CDR1 and CDR2: SGHNT and YYREEE (reference sequence). CDR3 length: 15 amino acids. Trimming left V 1 base short and J 0 bases short, with 10 bases between. The CDR3: CASSLWEQANYGYTF. The CDR3, as DNA: TGTGCCAGCAGCTTGTGGGAGCAGGCTAACTATGGCTACACCTTC.